This is a list of T cell receptor beta chains from one sample in a study of blood T cells in healthy people across ages. MiXCR, run by TCRdb on the 5' RACE reads, gives a single entry per CDR3 protein. The table has about 830,000 distinct CDR3 sequences, roughly 64% seen once. Sequencing was carried out using blood. These receptors originate from a young man in good health. Each CDR3 is given with its conserved first and last residue. The D gene is left open where the match is weak. Clone size is stated in some rows and not others, as once, few, many or a class when expanded.

cdr3_nt: TGTGCCGTACCACAGGATTTTGGCTACACCTTC; cdr3_aa: CAVPQDFGYTF; clone_size: NA; j_call: TRBJ1-2; v_call: TRBV28; cdr3_length: 11; d_call: NA
cdr3_nt: TGTGCCAGCAGCCAAGATCGAACCGGATGGTACTATGGCTACACCTTC; cdr3_aa: CASSQDRTGWYYGYTF; clone_size: NA; j_call: TRBJ1-2; v_call: TRBV4-2; cdr3_length: 16; d_call: NA
cdr3_nt: TGTGCCAGCAGCAAAAGTATAGCGGGTAGGGGGAATGAGCAGTTCTTC; cdr3_aa: CASSKSIAGRGNEQFF; clone_size: few; j_call: TRBJ2-1; v_call: TRBV21-1; cdr3_length: 16; d_call: NA
cdr3_nt: TGTGCCAGCAGTGAAAGGGGGCCCTCCTACGAGCAGTACTTC; cdr3_aa: CASSERGPSYEQYF; clone_size: NA; j_call: TRBJ2-7; v_call: TRBV6-1; cdr3_length: 14; d_call: TRBD1
cdr3_nt: TGTGCCAGCAGCTCCAGACAGGGGACCGTAAGCGGCTACACCTTC; cdr3_aa: CASSSRQGTVSGYTF; clone_size: NA; j_call: TRBJ1-2; v_call: TRBV5-8; cdr3_length: 15; d_call: TRBD1
cdr3_nt: TGTGCCAGCAGCCCTGCTTTGGGAGGGCTCAACACCGGGGAGCTGTTTTTT; cdr3_aa: CASSPALGGLNTGELFF; clone_size: NA; j_call: TRBJ2-2; v_call: TRBV11-2; cdr3_length: 17; d_call: TRBD2
cdr3_nt: TGCAGCGTTGTTTCTTTTCGCACTGAAGCTTTCTTT; cdr3_aa: CSVVSFRTEAFF; clone_size: NA; j_call: TRBJ1-1; v_call: TRBV29-1; cdr3_length: 12; d_call: NA
cdr3_nt: TGTGCCTGGGGAAGCGGGTTAGCCAAAAACATTCAGTACTTC; cdr3_aa: CAWGSGLAKNIQYF; clone_size: NA; j_call: TRBJ2-4; v_call: TRBV30; cdr3_length: 14; d_call: NA
cdr3_nt: TGTGCCAGCAGTTCCCGGCAGGGCCAAGAGACCCAGTACTTC; cdr3_aa: CASSSRQGQETQYF; clone_size: few; j_call: TRBJ2-5; v_call: TRBV6-5; cdr3_length: 14; d_call: NA
cdr3_nt: TGTGCCAGCGGAGGACAGGTCGGCTACGAGCAGTACTTC; cdr3_aa: CASGGQVGYEQYF; clone_size: NA; j_call: TRBJ2-7; v_call: TRBV7-2; cdr3_length: 13; d_call: TRBD1
cdr3_nt: TGCAGCGTTAGTCCTATACAGGGCGGCGAGACCCAGTACTTC; cdr3_aa: CSVSPIQGGETQYF; clone_size: NA; j_call: TRBJ2-5; v_call: TRBV29-1; cdr3_length: 14; d_call: NA
cdr3_nt: TGCAGCGCAAAGGGAGGTCAGGGTTACGAGCAGTACTTC; cdr3_aa: CSAKGGQGYEQYF; clone_size: few; j_call: TRBJ2-7; v_call: TRBV29-1; cdr3_length: 13; d_call: NA
cdr3_nt: TGTGCCAGCAGCCCTATTGGGACTAGCGGGGGGGAGACCCAGTACTTC; cdr3_aa: CASSPIGTSGGETQYF; clone_size: NA; j_call: TRBJ2-5; v_call: TRBV4-2; cdr3_length: 16; d_call: TRBD2
cdr3_nt: TGTGCCAGCAGTTACCGGAAGAGGGACAGGGAGTTGTACGAGCAGTACTTC; cdr3_aa: CASSYRKRDRELYEQYF; clone_size: NA; j_call: TRBJ2-7; v_call: TRBV6-2/TRBV6-3; cdr3_length: 17; d_call: TRBD1
cdr3_nt: TGTGCCAGCAGAGTCCTAACAGGGGCCTACGAGCAGTACTTC; cdr3_aa: CASRVLTGAYEQYF; clone_size: NA; j_call: TRBJ2-7; v_call: TRBV11-2; cdr3_length: 14; d_call: TRBD1
cdr3_nt: TGTGCCATCAGTGACCAAGCAGGGGGGCGGCAGCCCCAGCATTTT; cdr3_aa: CAISDQAGGRQPQHF; clone_size: NA; j_call: TRBJ1-5; v_call: TRBV10-3; cdr3_length: 15; d_call: TRBD1
cdr3_nt: TGTGCCAGCAGCTTAGATGCGGGGGGGCCATTTGAGCAGTTCTTC; cdr3_aa: CASSLDAGGPFEQFF; clone_size: NA; j_call: TRBJ2-1; v_call: TRBV7-2; cdr3_length: 15; d_call: TRBD2
cdr3_nt: TGTGCCAGCAGCGCGGACTGGGGGAGGGGGTACTTC; cdr3_aa: CASSADWGRGYF; clone_size: NA; j_call: TRBJ2-5; v_call: TRBV7-2; cdr3_length: 12; d_call: TRBD2
cdr3_nt: TGTGCCACCAGCGAAGCCCTGGTAGTTGAAAAACTGTTTTTT; cdr3_aa: CATSEALVVEKLFF; clone_size: once; j_call: TRBJ1-4; v_call: TRBV15; cdr3_length: 14; d_call: NA
cdr3_nt: TGCAGTGCTCCGAACCCCAGCGGAAACACCGGGGAGCTGTTTTTT; cdr3_aa: CSAPNPSGNTGELFF; clone_size: NA; j_call: TRBJ2-2; v_call: TRBV20-1; cdr3_length: 15; d_call: NA
cdr3_nt: TGTGCCAGCAGTTTACTACCGAGGGCCCAGTACTTC; cdr3_aa: CASSLLPRAQYF; clone_size: few; j_call: TRBJ2-5; v_call: TRBV12-3/TRBV12-4; cdr3_length: 12; d_call: NA
cdr3_nt: TGTGCCAGCAGTTACTCGTTAAGGGGCACAGATACGCAGTATTTT; cdr3_aa: CASSYSLRGTDTQYF; clone_size: NA; j_call: TRBJ2-3; v_call: TRBV6-5; cdr3_length: 15; d_call: NA
cdr3_nt: TGTGCCAGCAGTTTTCACAGGGGGCTCCTGAGGATTGATACGCAGTATTTT; cdr3_aa: CASSFHRGLLRIDTQYF; clone_size: NA; j_call: TRBJ2-3; v_call: TRBV27; cdr3_length: 17; d_call: TRBD1
cdr3_nt: TGTGCCAGCAGCGAACAGACGAAAGGCTACACCTTC; cdr3_aa: CASSEQTKGYTF; clone_size: few; j_call: TRBJ1-2; v_call: TRBV11-2; cdr3_length: 12; d_call: NA
cdr3_nt: TGTGCCAGCAGCTTAGGCGGGAGGGCCAACGAGCAGTACTTC; cdr3_aa: CASSLGGRANEQYF; clone_size: NA; j_call: TRBJ2-7; v_call: TRBV7-9; cdr3_length: 14; d_call: TRBD2
cdr3_nt: TGTGCCAGCAGTTACCCCGGGCCGAGCAATGAGCAGTTCTTC; cdr3_aa: CASSYPGPSNEQFF; clone_size: NA; j_call: TRBJ2-1; v_call: TRBV6-6; cdr3_length: 14; d_call: NA
cdr3_nt: TGTGCCAGCAGTTTCGTCGGGGCCTGGGACACCGGGGAGCTGTTTTTT; cdr3_aa: CASSFVGAWDTGELFF; clone_size: NA; j_call: TRBJ2-2; v_call: TRBV28; cdr3_length: 16; d_call: NA
cdr3_nt: TGTGCCAGCAGCCTACCGGGACAGGGGAGGACCCAGTATTTT; cdr3_aa: CASSLPGQGRTQYF; clone_size: NA; j_call: TRBJ2-3; v_call: TRBV7-2; cdr3_length: 14; d_call: TRBD1
cdr3_nt: TGTGCCATCAGTGAGTCGGGGGGTGAGATAGCTACGCAGTATTTT; cdr3_aa: CAISESGGEIATQYF; clone_size: few; j_call: TRBJ2-3; v_call: TRBV10-3; cdr3_length: 15; d_call: NA
cdr3_nt: TGTGCCAGCAGCTTCCAGGGTACCTCCTACGAGCAGTACTTC; cdr3_aa: CASSFQGTSYEQYF; clone_size: many; j_call: TRBJ2-7; v_call: TRBV7-2; cdr3_length: 14; d_call: NA
cdr3_nt: TGCGCCAGCAGCGAAGACCTAGGAAGGGGACTAGCAGGAGCCTACGAGCAGTACTTC; cdr3_aa: CASSEDLGRGLAGAYEQYF; clone_size: NA; j_call: TRBJ2-7; v_call: TRBV4-3; cdr3_length: 19; d_call: TRBD2
cdr3_nt: TGCGCCAGCAGCCAAGGAGGCGGGAGCAACGGTGAGCAGTTCTTC; cdr3_aa: CASSQGGGSNGEQFF; clone_size: NA; j_call: TRBJ2-1; v_call: TRBV4-3; cdr3_length: 15; d_call: TRBD2
cdr3_nt: TGCAGTGTCTTAAACAGGGTGGTTGAAAAACTGTTTTTT; cdr3_aa: CSVLNRVVEKLFF; clone_size: few; j_call: TRBJ1-4; v_call: TRBV20-1; cdr3_length: 13; d_call: NA
cdr3_nt: TGTGCCAGCAGCCACCAGGGGCGGGGGGTTGGCTATGAGCAGTTCTTC; cdr3_aa: CASSHQGRGVGYEQFF; clone_size: NA; j_call: TRBJ2-1; v_call: TRBV6-5; cdr3_length: 16; d_call: TRBD2
cdr3_nt: TGCAGTGCTTCATCCGCGAACACCCCGGGACTAGTAAGGGGAAACATTCAGTACTTC; cdr3_aa: CSASSANTPGLVRGNIQYF; clone_size: NA; j_call: TRBJ2-4; v_call: TRBV20-1; cdr3_length: 19; d_call: TRBD2
cdr3_nt: TGTGCCAGCAGTTTATCGATCGTACAGGGCAATTCTCATGGCTACACCTTC; cdr3_aa: CASSLSIVQGNSHGYTF; clone_size: few; j_call: TRBJ1-2; v_call: TRBV27; cdr3_length: 17; d_call: NA
cdr3_nt: TGTGCCAGCAGCACCCGTGGGGCCGCTGACCTGTATTTT; cdr3_aa: CASSTRGAADLYF; clone_size: NA; j_call: TRBJ2-3; v_call: TRBV7-9; cdr3_length: 13; d_call: NA
cdr3_nt: TGCGCCAGCAGCCAAGCAGGGAACTACGAGCAGTACTTC; cdr3_aa: CASSQAGNYEQYF; clone_size: NA; j_call: TRBJ2-7; v_call: TRBV4-1; cdr3_length: 13; d_call: NA
cdr3_nt: TGTGCCAGCAGCGCCGGATCCGGGACTAGCGGAAACATTCAGTACTTC; cdr3_aa: CASSAGSGTSGNIQYF; clone_size: few; j_call: TRBJ2-4; v_call: TRBV9; cdr3_length: 16; d_call: TRBD2
cdr3_nt: TGTGCCAGCAGCCTAACGACGTACCAAGAGACCCAGTACTTC; cdr3_aa: CASSLTTYQETQYF; clone_size: NA; j_call: TRBJ2-5; v_call: TRBV7-9; cdr3_length: 14; d_call: NA
cdr3_nt: TGCAGTGGTCAGAGAATCTACGAGCAGTACTTC; cdr3_aa: CSGQRIYEQYF; clone_size: few; j_call: TRBJ2-7; v_call: TRBV20-1; cdr3_length: 11; d_call: NA
cdr3_nt: TGCAGTGCTAGAACTAGCGAACAAGAGACCCAGTACTTC; cdr3_aa: CSARTSEQETQYF; clone_size: NA; j_call: TRBJ2-5; v_call: TRBV20-1; cdr3_length: 13; d_call: TRBD2